The 8 T cell receptor beta chains below come from one sample, sequenced in a study of T cell responses to AZD1222 COVID-19 vaccine. Clones were sequenced by immunoSEQ multiplex PCR, and TCRdb holds only the in-frame ones, with some missing. The table has around 180,000 clones, roughly nine tenths seen once. The source was peripheral blood, collected on day 0 of AZD1222 vaccination. The receptors come from an adult in good health.

The chain couples TRBV19 to TRBJ2-5; unclear D gene. The V and J ends lost 8 bases and 1 base respectively, with 8 bases between them. Germline V CDR1 and CDR2: LNHDA, SQIVND (reference sequence). The CDR3 is made up of 12 amino acids. The CDR3 bases are TGTGCCAGTCTGGACGGCCAAGAGACCCAGTACTTC. It codes for CASLDGQETQYF.

The rearrangement joins TRBV19 to TRBJ2-1, with TRBD1 matching over 10 bases. Germline V gene sequence: CDR1 LNHDA, CDR2 SQIVND (reference sequence). Losses at the gene ends were 6 bases for V and 4 bases for J; bases not matched to a gene: 6. There are 15 residues in the CDR3. Here the CDR3 DNA reads TGTGCCAGTAGCAACCCGGGACAGGGGTACAATGAGCAGTTCTTC. This translates into CASSNPGQGYNEQFF. The full variable domain, completed using reference TRBV19 and TRBJ2-1, is DGGITQSPKYLFRKEGQNVTLSCEQNLNHDAMYWYRQDPGQGLRLIYYSQIVNDFQKGDIAEGYSVSREKKESFPLTVTSAQKNPTAFYLCASSNPGQGYNEQFFGPGTRLTVL.

DNA of the CDR3: TGTGCCACCGGGGACTCGGGCTCCTACAATGAGCAGTTCTTC. Amino acids: CATGDSGSYNEQFF. The chain uses TRBV2 and TRBJ2-1; D is perhaps TRBD2 (6 bases). This CDR3 is built from 14 residues. Germline V CDR1 and CDR2: SNHLY, FYNNEI. V lost 10 bases and J 0 bases, leaving 13 bases between the germline ends.

In nucleotides, the CDR3 is TGTGCCACCGCGTCGGGACTAGCGGGGGGGCCGATCACCGGGGAGCTGTTTTTT. It is translated as CATASGLAGGPITGELFF. V is TRBV27 and J is TRBJ2-2, with 16 bases lining up with TRBD2. V was pared by 10 bases and J by 4 bases, with 12 bases of the junction left unmatched. Germline CDR1 and CDR2: MNHEY and SMNVEV (reference sequence). The CDR3 length is 18 residues.

This clone showed up many times. The V call is TRBV10-1, the J call TRBJ2-2; 10 nucleotides agree with TRBD1. CDR3 size: 14 residues. Germline trimming cut 4 bases from V and 4 bases from J; bases unmatched to any gene: 0. Germline loops: CDR1 WNHNN, CDR2 SYGVQD (reference sequence). The CDR3 bases are TGCGCCAGCAGTGGGACAGGGGGCACCGGGGAGCTGTTTTTT. It translates to CASSGTGGTGELFF.

The chain employs TRBV19 and TRBJ1-1; D not resolved. The CDR3 has 13 residues. The germline V gene encodes CDR1 LNHDA and CDR2 SQIVND (reference sequence). V was cut by 1 base and J by 5 bases, with 8 bases left in between. This CDR3 is CASSIVPGTEAFF. The CDR3 DNA reads as TGTGCCAGTAGTATAGTCCCGGGGACTGAAGCTTTCTTT.

The genes are TRBV7-9 and TRBJ1-2, with D perhaps TRBD1 (5 bases). The CDR3 sequence is 14 residues long. The germline CDR1 and CDR2 sequences are SEHNR and FQNEAQ (reference sequence). Trimming removed 3 bases from V and 4 bases from J, with 12 bases in between. The CDR3 bases are TGTGCCAGCAGCTTGGCTCAGACAGTCTATGGCTACACCTTC. It yields the protein CASSLAQTVYGYTF.

The chain employs TRBV30 and TRBJ2-7; 9 nucleotides agree with TRBD1. In germline, CDR1 is GTSNPN, CDR2 SVGIG (reference sequence). This CDR3 is 17 amino acids long. Unmatched junction bases numbered 13, after V lost 3 bases and J lost 1 base. DNA for the CDR3: TGTGCCTGGAGGGACCTAAAAGGACAGGGGATTTCCTACGAGCAGTACTTC. Amino acids: CAWRDLKGQGISYEQYF.